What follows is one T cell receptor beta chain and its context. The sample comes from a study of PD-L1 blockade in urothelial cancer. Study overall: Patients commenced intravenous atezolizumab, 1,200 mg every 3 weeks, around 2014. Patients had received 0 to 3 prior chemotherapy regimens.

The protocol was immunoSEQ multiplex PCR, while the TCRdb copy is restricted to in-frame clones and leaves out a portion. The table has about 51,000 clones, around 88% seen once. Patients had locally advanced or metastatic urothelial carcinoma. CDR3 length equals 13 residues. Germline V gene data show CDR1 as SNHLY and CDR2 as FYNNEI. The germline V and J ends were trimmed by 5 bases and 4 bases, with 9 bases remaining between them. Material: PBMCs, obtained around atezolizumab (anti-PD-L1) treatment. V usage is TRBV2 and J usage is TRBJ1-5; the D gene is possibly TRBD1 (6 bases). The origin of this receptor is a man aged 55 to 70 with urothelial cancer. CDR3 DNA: TGTGCCAGCAGTTTCACAGGGAATCAGCCCCAGCATTTT. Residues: CASSFTGNQPQHF.